This TCR beta chain appears in the sequencing data of a study of shared clonotypes between healthy human individuals. Study-level information: The plates for each donor numbered three CD4 naive, three CD4 memory, two CD8 naive and one CD8 memory.

About this clone itself: The antigen is unknown.

Study results and limitations: Naive subsets generally exceeded memory subsets in estimated richness.

Each cell subset's genomic DNA was divided evenly among several immunoSEQ plates. DNA at approximately 200 ng, 25,000 to 30,000 T cell genomes, went into sorted-subset replicate PCRs. Clones were read by immunoSEQ multiplex PCR, and TCRdb kept only the in-frame ones, dropping some. The sample has around 2.5 million clones, over 85% seen once. Trimming removed 6 bases from V and 0 bases from J, with 17 bases in between. The CDR3 runs 16 residues. Germline V gives CDR1 LNHDA, CDR2 SQIVND (reference sequence). The source of this sequence is a man between 18 and 29 years old in good health. Some clones in this sample may be carry-over from other donors' samples. This rearrangement joins TRBV19 to TRBJ1-2; perhaps TRBD1 as D (6 bases). Sequencing was performed on naive CD4+ T cells from PBMCs. Subset given: CD45RA+ positively selected. The CDR3 DNA reads TGTGCCAGTAGGCCTGACGGGACACATGCTAACTATGGCTACACCTTC. Protein sequence: CASRPDGTHANYGYTF.